This T cell receptor beta chain was recovered during a study of patients and donors after allogeneic stem cell transplantation (dated by TCRdb to 2020 to 2022). This clonotype has ten or more counts. Its specific antigen is unknown. The sample holds no much larger clone one base away, and base qualities are not on file. V is clipped by 3 bases and J by 6 bases, and the sequence between their germline boundaries is 13 bases long. CDR1 and CDR2 were assigned from the germline V gene as MDHEN and SYDVKM. The CDR3, cysteine through phenylalanine, is 14 amino acids long. The DNA shown is the 42-base CDR3, in frame from base 1. Library preparation was by RT-PCR. Reads for this sample came from a NextSeq 550. TCRdb reworked the public reads: Q25 trimming with fastp, MiXCR clone assembly, productive beta chains retained. A single entry per CDR3 protein holds the most common genes and DNA from its merged rows. Across this sample there are about 230,000 distinct CDR3 sequences, with over 12% seen only once. 11% of the sample belongs to the ten largest clones.

This chain is built from TRBV28 and TRBJ2-3; TRBD2 is possibly the D segment (5 matching bases). Specimen: blood, either unsorted or a sorted T cell fraction (not recorded which). The sequence was collected from a human donor who was either an allogeneic HSCT recipient or a stem cell or donor lymphocyte infusion donor (not recorded which). It is not recorded whose cells these are; they may come from a transplant donor. In nucleotide form, the sequence is TGTGCCAGCAGTTTCCAGCGGTCCTGGGATACGCAGTATTTT. This codes for CASSFQRSWDTQYF.